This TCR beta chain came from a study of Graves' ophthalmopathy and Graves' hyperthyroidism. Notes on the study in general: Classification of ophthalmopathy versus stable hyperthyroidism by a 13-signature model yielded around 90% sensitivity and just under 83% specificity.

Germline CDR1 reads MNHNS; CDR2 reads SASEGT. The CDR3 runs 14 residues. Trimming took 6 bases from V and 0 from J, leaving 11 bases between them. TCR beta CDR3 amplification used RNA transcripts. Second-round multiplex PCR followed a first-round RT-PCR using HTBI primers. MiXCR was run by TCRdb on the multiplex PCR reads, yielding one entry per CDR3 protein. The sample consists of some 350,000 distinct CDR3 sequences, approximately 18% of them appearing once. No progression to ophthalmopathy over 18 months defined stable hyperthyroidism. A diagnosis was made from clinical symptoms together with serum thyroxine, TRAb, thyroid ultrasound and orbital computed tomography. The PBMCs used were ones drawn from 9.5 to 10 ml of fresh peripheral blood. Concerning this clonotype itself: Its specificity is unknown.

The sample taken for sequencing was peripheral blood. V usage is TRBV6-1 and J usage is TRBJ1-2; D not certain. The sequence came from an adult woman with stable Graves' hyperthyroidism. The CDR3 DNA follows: TGTGCCAGCAGAGAGACAAATTCTAACTATGGCTACACCTTC. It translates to CASRETNSNYGYTF.